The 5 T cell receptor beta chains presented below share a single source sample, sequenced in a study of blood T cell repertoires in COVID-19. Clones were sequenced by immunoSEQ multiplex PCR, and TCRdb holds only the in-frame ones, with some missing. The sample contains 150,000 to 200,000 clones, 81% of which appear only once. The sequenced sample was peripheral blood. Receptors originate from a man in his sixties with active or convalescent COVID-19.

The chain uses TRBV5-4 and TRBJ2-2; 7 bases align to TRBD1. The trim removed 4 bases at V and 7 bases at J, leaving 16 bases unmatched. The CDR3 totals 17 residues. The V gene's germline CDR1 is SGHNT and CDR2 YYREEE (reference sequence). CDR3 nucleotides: TGTGCCAGCAGCGCGGGTACAGGGGCTGCCTCGATCGGGGAGCTGTTTTTT. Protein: CASSAGTGAASIGELFF.

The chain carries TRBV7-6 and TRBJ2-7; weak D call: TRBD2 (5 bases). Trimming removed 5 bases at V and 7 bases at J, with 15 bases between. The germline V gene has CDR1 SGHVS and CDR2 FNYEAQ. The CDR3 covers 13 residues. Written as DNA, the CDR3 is TGTGCCAGCAGCACAGCGGCCTATGGGGAGCAGTACTTC. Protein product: CASSTAAYGEQYF. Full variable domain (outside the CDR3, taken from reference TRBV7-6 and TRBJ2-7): GAGVSQSPRYKVTKRGQDVALRCDPISGHVSLYWYRQALGQGPEFLTYFNYEAQQDKSGLPNDRFSAERPEGSISTLTIQRTEQRDSAMYRCASSTAAYGEQYFGPGTRLTVT.

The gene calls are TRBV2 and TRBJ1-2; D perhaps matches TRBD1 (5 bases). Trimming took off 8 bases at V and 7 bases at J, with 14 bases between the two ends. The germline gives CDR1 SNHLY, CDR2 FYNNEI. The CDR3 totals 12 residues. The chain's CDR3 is CASRQIYTGYTF. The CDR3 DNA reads TGTGCCAGCCGACAGATCTATACTGGCTACACCTTC.

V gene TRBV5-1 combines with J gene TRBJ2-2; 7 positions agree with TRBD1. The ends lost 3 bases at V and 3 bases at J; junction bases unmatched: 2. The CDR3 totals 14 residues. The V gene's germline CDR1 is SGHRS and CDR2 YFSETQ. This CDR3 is CASSSGQYTGELFF. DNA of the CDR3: TGCGCCAGCAGCTCGGGACAGTACACCGGGGAGCTGTTTTTT.

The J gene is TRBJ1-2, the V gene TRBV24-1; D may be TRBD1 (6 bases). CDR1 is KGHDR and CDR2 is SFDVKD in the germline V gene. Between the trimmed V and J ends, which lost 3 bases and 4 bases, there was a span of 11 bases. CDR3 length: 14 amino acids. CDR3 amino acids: CATSDETGSYGYTF. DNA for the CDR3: TGTGCCACCAGTGATGAAACAGGGTCCTATGGCTACACCTTC.